The rows below give T cell receptor beta chains drawn from one sample of a study of CD8 T cells in Susac syndrome. Each CDR3 protein gets one entry after TCRdb re-called the immunoSEQ multiplex PCR reads with MiXCR. The table includes around 180,000 distinct CDR3 sequences, approximately 94% detected once. Material for sequencing was CD4+ T cells from PBMCs. The source of these receptors is a human donor with Susac syndrome. Both conserved end residues are part of each CDR3. Fields, in order: J gene, D gene, V gene, CDR3 protein, CDR3 DNA. D genes are given only for firm matches.

>TRBJ1-1|TRBD1|TRBV7-9
CASSLAGTGVGTEAFF
TGTGCCAGCAGCCTAGCAGGGACAGGGGTAGGAACTGAAGCTTTCTTT
>TRBJ1-1|.|TRBV5-1
CASRGTSSSEAFF
TGCGCCAGTCGTGGGACGTCCTCGAGTGAAGCTTTCTTT
>TRBJ2-3|.|TRBV7-2
CASSAYGDTQYF
TGTGCCAGCAGTGCTTATGGGGATACGCAGTATTTT
>TRBJ2-7|TRBD1|TRBV25-1
CASTQSRDSSYEQYF
TGTGCCAGCACCCAGAGCCGGGACAGTTCCTACGAGCAGTACTTC
>TRBJ1-1|TRBD1|TRBV12-3/TRBV12-4
CASSGRGQPLNTEAFF
TGTGCCAGCAGTGGACGGGGACAGCCCCTGAACACTGAAGCTTTCTTT
>TRBJ2-7|TRBD2|TRBV27
CASSALAGDSYEQYF
TGTGCCAGCAGTGCACTAGCGGGGGACTCCTACGAGCAGTACTTC
>TRBJ2-1|TRBD2|TRBV20-1
CSATIPVLAGGGNEQFF
TGCAGTGCCACAATCCCGGTTCTAGCGGGGGGGGGCAATGAGCAGTTCTTC
>TRBJ2-1|.|TRBV9
CASSVGVGNEQFF
TGTGCCAGCAGCGTAGGCGTGGGGAATGAGCAGTTCTTC
>TRBJ1-2|.|TRBV19
CASSVQGIGYTF
TGTGCCAGTAGTGTTCAGGGGATTGGCTACACCTTC
>TRBJ2-5|TRBD2|TRBV10-3
CAISISGEETQYF
TGTGCCATCAGTATTAGCGGGGAAGAGACCCAGTACTTC
>TRBJ2-1|TRBD2|TRBV29-1
CSVERGGGNEQFF
TGCAGCGTTGAACGGGGGGGCGGGAATGAGCAGTTCTTC
>TRBJ2-5|TRBD2|TRBV7-2
CASSLMGLAGQETQYF
TGTGCCAGCAGCCTTATGGGACTAGCGGGCCAAGAGACCCAGTACTTC
>TRBJ2-3|.|TRBV20-1
CSARDRRGSLGQYF
TGCAGTGCTAGAGACCGCCGGGGGAGCTTGGGGCAGTATTTT
>TRBJ2-4|.|TRBV5-1
CASSWDGPKNIQYF
TGCGCCAGCAGCTGGGACGGACCCAAAAACATTCAGTACTTC